The T cell receptor beta chain described here comes from a study of blood T cell repertoires in COVID-19 (TCRdb year 2020). Looking at the study overall: Samples from collaborators originated in the United States, Italy and Spain and spanned both the acute and convalescent phases of COVID-19. A de-identified subject ID, COVID-19 status, age in years and sex were almost always included in the sample metadata. The dataset comprised deeply sampled blood TCRbeta repertoires from subjects exposed to, actively infected with, or recovered from COVID-19. The material from the prospective study consisted of cDNA or gDNA derived from T cells, B-cell-depleted T cells, or PBMCs. A freely available public database, intended as a resource for researchers studying the immune response to SARS-CoV-2, is where the repertoires were released. Samples came from the ongoing ImmuneRACE study (first 160 participants) plus 1,254 subjects from 6 global collaborators. Where available, HLA class I and class II types were taken from metadata supplied by the sample provider and were not determined by assay-based typing. Paper-wide results and their limitations: The amount of clinical and demographic metadata varied by source and participant and was provided uncurated.

Worth noting for this clone: The antigen it recognizes is unknown. Within one base of it there is no much larger clone, and no base qualities were kept.

CDR1 and CDR2 (KGHDR, SFDVKD) derive from the germline V gene. Measured from the cysteine to the phenylalanine, the CDR3 is 15 residues long. The read is trimmed to its CDR3 DNA, 45 bases read in frame from base 1. V lost 2 bases and J lost 9 bases; the stretch between them is 15 bases long. The collaborating institutions used their own protocols to collect whole blood in K2EDTA tubes. For TCRbeta analysis, collaborators shipped samples as frozen whole blood, isolated PBMCs, or DNA extracted from either of those sample types. TCRbeta CDR3 regions were amplified from genomic DNA by means of the immunoSEQ Assay, a bias-controlled multiplex PCR. In the original analysis: Within the assay, amplification of reference gene primers was used to estimate how many nucleated cells each sample contained. To quantify the absolute abundance of each unique TCRbeta CDR3 rearrangement, sequence reads were collapsed and filtered. Productive Simpson clonality was computed per sample as the square root of Simpson's diversity index over productive rearrangements. The table was pulled from immuneACCESS by TCRdb, which kept in-frame rearrangements only. Such tables lose some clones; where checked, under half of the loss comes from unresolved V genes, and the rest has no known cause. That table gives V, J and clone size, and the DNA gave D and trimming. This sample comprises 30,000 to 40,000 clones, 86% of them detected only once. The ten largest make up 5.5% to 6.5% of the sample.

The chain is encoded by TRBV24-1 joined to TRBJ2-2, with no reliable assignment of the D segment. This TCR was recovered from a woman of 80 years or more with active or convalescent COVID-19. The sequencing input was peripheral blood. This receptor has the CDR3 CATSDSSTGYRELFF. Read as DNA, the sequence is TGTGCCACCAGTGATTCGTCTACGGGTTATCGGGAGCTGTTTTTT.